This T cell receptor beta chain originates from a study of identical twins' blood T cells. Both ends of each TCR cDNA library bore sample-specific barcodes. TCRdb called the 5' RACE reads again in MiXCR, with one record for every CDR3 protein. The profile shows hundreds of thousands of distinct CDR3 sequences, roughly 27% of them singletons. This receptor was obtained from a woman between 18 and 50 years old in good health. Sequenced input: PBMCs.

The CDR3 DNA sequence: TGCGCCAGCAGCTTTTCGGGACTAATTTTTGATGAGCAGTTCTTC. It is translated as CASSFSGLIFDEQFF. The rearrangement links TRBV5-1 to TRBJ2-1; 7 nucleotides align to TRBD2. CDR3 length: 15 amino acids. Germline loops: CDR1 SGHRS, CDR2 YFSETQ. Germline trimming cut 2 bases from V and 8 bases from J; bases unmatched to any gene: 10.